This TCR beta chain was retrieved from a study of response to subunit inactivated influenza vaccine. This CDR3 contains 14 residues. V was cut by 4 bases and J by 6 bases, with 16 bases left in between. Germline-derived CDR1 and CDR2 are DFQATT and SNEGSKA (reference sequence). Study-wide results and caveats: Authors proposed each seasonal influenza vaccination draws in few new T cells.

Note on this clonotype: Its specificity is unknown.

Via MiXCR, TCRdb re-called the RT-PCR reads, giving one row per CDR3 protein. The sample yields over 150,000 distinct CDR3 sequences, about 10% seen once. The V and J genes are TRBV20-1 and TRBJ2-1, with a weak D call TRBD2 (6 bases). This sample comprised CD8+ T cells sorted from PBMCs, obtained around 25 months after vaccination. The sequence was obtained from a man aged 50 to 69 who received an inactivated influenza vaccine. The CDR3 region is CSATRLDLGNEQFF. CDR3 in DNA: TGCAGTGCTACTAGACTAGACCTTGGCAATGAGCAGTTCTTC.